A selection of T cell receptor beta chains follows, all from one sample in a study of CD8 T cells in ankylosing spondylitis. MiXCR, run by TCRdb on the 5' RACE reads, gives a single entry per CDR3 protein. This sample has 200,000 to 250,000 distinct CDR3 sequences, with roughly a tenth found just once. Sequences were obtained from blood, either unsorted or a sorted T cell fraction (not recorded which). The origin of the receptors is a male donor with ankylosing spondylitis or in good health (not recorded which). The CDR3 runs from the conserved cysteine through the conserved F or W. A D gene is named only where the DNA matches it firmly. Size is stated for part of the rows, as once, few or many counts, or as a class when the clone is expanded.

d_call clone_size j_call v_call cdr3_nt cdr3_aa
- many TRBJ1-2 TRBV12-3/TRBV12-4 TGTGCCAGCAGTTTAAACTATGGCTACACCTTC CASSLNYGYTF
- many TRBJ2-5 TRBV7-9 TGTGCCAGCAGCTTAGGTTTGGCCCGTGGGGAGACCCAGTACTTC CASSLGLARGETQYF
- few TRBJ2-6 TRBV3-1 TGTGCCAGCAGCCAAAGCGGGACACCAATATTTTCTGGGGCCAACGTCCTGACTTTC CASSQSGTPIFSGANVLTF
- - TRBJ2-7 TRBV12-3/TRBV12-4 TGTGCCAGCAGTTTCGGCGTCGGCCACGAGCAGTACTTC CASSFGVGHEQYF
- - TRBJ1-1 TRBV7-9 TGTGCCAGCAGCCGTCCGGGATCGAACACTGAAGCTTTCTTT CASSRPGSNTEAFF
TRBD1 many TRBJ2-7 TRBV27 TGTGCCAGCGGCCAGGGGACAGGAGGCGAGCAGTACTTC CASGQGTGGEQYF
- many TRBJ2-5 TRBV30 TGTGCCTGGAGTCCTACGGGGGTGGAGACCCAGTACTTC CAWSPTGVETQYF
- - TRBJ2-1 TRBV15 TGTGCCACCAGCACAGGGCTCACCTACAATGAGCAGTTCTTC CATSTGLTYNEQFF
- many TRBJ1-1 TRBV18 TGTGCCAGCTCACAGTCCCCGGGCCCCACCGATTTCGAAGCTTTCTTT CASSQSPGPTDFEAFF
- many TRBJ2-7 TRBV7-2 TGTGCCAGCGGGGTTGGAGGGCAAATCTACGAGCAGTACTTC CASGVGGQIYEQYF
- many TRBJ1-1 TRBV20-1 TGCAGTGCTAGAGATGAGGGTATCGCCCCTGAAGCTTTCTTT CSARDEGIAPEAFF
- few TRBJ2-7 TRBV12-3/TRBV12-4 TGTGCCAGCACCTTTGACAGGGGTGCTAGCGGAGAAGAGCAGTACTTC CASTFDRGASGEEQYF
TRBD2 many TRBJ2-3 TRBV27 TGTGCCAGCAGTATAACTAGCGACACAGATACGCAGTATTTT CASSITSDTDTQYF
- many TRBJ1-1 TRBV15 TGTGCCACCAGTTCAGGGGCGAACACTGAAGCTTTCTTT CATSSGANTEAFF
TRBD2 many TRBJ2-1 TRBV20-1 TGCAGTGCTGCCCGCGGGACTAGCGGGGGATTTAAATTCTCCTACAATGAGCAGTTCTTC CSAARGTSGGFKFSYNEQFF
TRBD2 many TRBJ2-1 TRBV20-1 TGCAGTGCTAGAGGGGTGGCAGCGGGAGGGCCGGGTAAGGATGAGCAGTTCTTC CSARGVAAGGPGKDEQFF
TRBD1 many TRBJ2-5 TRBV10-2 TGCGCCAGCAGTGAGCTTGGGACAGGGGGGGCCAGGGGCCAGTACTTC CASSELGTGGARGQYF
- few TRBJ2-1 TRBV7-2 TGTGCCAGCAGCCCTCGGGCCCCGGGAGAGTTCTTC CASSPRAPGEFF
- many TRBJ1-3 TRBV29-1 TGCAGCGTTGAAGGCCGCCAGGGGACCCTTTCTGGAAACACCATATATTTT CSVEGRQGTLSGNTIYF
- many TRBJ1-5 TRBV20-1 TGCAGTGCTAGAGAGGTTGGGGAGGTTGGGCCCCAGCATTTT CSAREVGEVGPQHF
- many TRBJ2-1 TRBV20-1 TGCAGTGCTAGAGATTTGCAATCCCAGGGTAATCCGAGCTCCTACAATGAGCAGTTCTTC CSARDLQSQGNPSSYNEQFF
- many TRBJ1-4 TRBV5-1 TGCGCCAGCAGCACCGGGAGGGCTAATGAAAAACTGTTTTTT CASSTGRANEKLFF